A selection of T cell receptor beta chains follows, all from one sample in a study of response to subunit inactivated influenza vaccine. MiXCR was run by TCRdb on the RT-PCR reads, yielding one entry per CDR3 protein. This table holds hundreds of thousands of distinct CDR3 sequences, roughly 14% found once. The source material was PBMCs from blood, sampled 11 to 12 days after vaccination. These receptors were obtained from a man aged 50-59 years who received an inactivated influenza vaccine. Each CDR3 is given with its conserved first and last residue. The order of the fields is clone size, V gene, J gene, D gene, CDR3 protein, CDR3 DNA. The D gene is left open where the match is weak. For some rows the clone size is stated as once, few or many, or as a class when expanded; others skip it.

>few|TRBV6-1|TRBJ2-5|TRBD1
CASGDRGLKETQYF
TGTGCCAGCGGGGACAGGGGGCTGAAAGAGACCCAGTACTTC
>once|TRBV4-1|TRBJ2-1|TRBD2
CASSQLTSGRAGEQFF
TGCGCCAGCAGCCAACTGACTAGCGGGAGGGCCGGTGAGCAGTTCTTC
>NA|TRBV10-3|TRBJ2-1|TRBD1
CAIRSPGQGGDEQFF
TGTGCCATCAGAAGCCCGGGACAGGGAGGCGATGAGCAGTTCTTC
>few|TRBV5-6|TRBJ2-7|TRBD1
CASRRQGSGSYEQYF
TGTGCCAGCAGACGACAGGGGTCCGGCTCCTACGAGCAGTACTTC
>few|TRBV12-3/TRBV12-4|TRBJ2-1|TRBD1
CASRPGQGAYNEQFF
TGTGCCAGCAGACCCGGGCAGGGGGCTTACAATGAGCAGTTCTTC
>few|TRBV10-3|TRBJ2-3|TRBD2
CAITQLAGTDTQYF
TGTGCCATCACCCAACTAGCGGGCACAGATACGCAGTATTTT
>NA|TRBV6-5|TRBJ2-7|TRBD2
CASSYVAGGGEQYF
TGTGCCAGCAGTTACGTAGCGGGGGGCGGCGAGCAGTACTTC
>few|TRBV6-1|TRBJ2-7|TRBD2
CASSLREGPYEQYF
TGTGCCAGCAGTCTTCGGGAGGGCCCCTACGAGCAGTACTTC
>NA|TRBV28|TRBJ2-3|NA
CASSWVVGTDTQYF
TGTGCCAGCAGCTGGGTCGTGGGGACAGATACGCAGTATTTT
>NA|TRBV5-1|TRBJ2-7|NA
CASSSGWGSYEQYF
TGCGCCAGCAGCTCCGGCTGGGGGTCCTACGAGCAGTACTTC
>many|TRBV7-8|TRBJ2-1|NA
CASKAEPSYNEQFF
TGTGCCAGCAAAGCGGAGCCTTCCTACAATGAGCAGTTCTTC
>NA|TRBV19|TRBJ2-3|TRBD2
CASSIQRGVGDTQYF
TGTGCCAGTAGTATACAGCGGGGGGTTGGAGATACGCAGTATTTT
>NA|TRBV7-2|TRBJ2-7|NA
CASSLVGVGTYEQYF
TGTGCCAGCAGCTTAGTGGGAGTAGGTACCTACGAGCAGTACTTC
>NA|TRBV27|TRBJ2-7|TRBD2
CASHKVSSGSIHYEQYF
TGTGCCAGTCACAAAGTTTCAAGCGGGAGCATACACTACGAGCAGTACTTC
>once|TRBV11-2|TRBJ2-7|TRBD2
CASRGDGGAAYEQYF
TGTGCCAGCAGAGGGGACGGGGGGGCGGCCTACGAGCAGTACTTC
>NA|TRBV28|TRBJ2-5|NA
CASSQQGPNEETQYF
TGTGCCAGCAGTCAACAGGGACCAAATGAAGAGACCCAGTACTTC
>NA|TRBV30|TRBJ2-3|TRBD2
CAWDSGGTTDTQYF
TGTGCCTGGGACTCGGGGGGGACCACAGATACGCAGTATTTT
>many|TRBV29-1|TRBJ2-6|NA
CSVREALANVLTF
TGCAGCGTGAGGGAAGCATTGGCCAACGTCCTGACTTTC
>few|TRBV29-1|TRBJ2-7|TRBD1
CSATRTGDIEQYF
TGCAGCGCAACCAGGACAGGGGACATCGAGCAGTACTTC
>NA|TRBV12-5|TRBJ2-3|NA
CASGSQRTGDTQYF
TGTGCTAGTGGTTCCCAGAGAACGGGAGATACGCAGTATTTT